Below, 24 T cell receptor beta chains from the same sample are listed, as sequenced in a study of beta chain features in type 1 diabetes. Findings of the study overall: Among all four CD4+ subsets, Type 1 diabetes patients had TCRB CDR3s that were moderately but significantly shorter.

These receptors are not linked to any known antigen. cDNA synthesis used the whole RNA isolate, giving expressed TCRB sequences. The protocol was immunoSEQ multiplex PCR, while the TCRdb copy is restricted to in-frame clones and leaves out a portion. The table shows around 250,000 clones, with around 25% occurring only once. Sequenced input: naive CD4+ T cells from blood. These receptor sequences come from a woman in her twenties or thirties with type 1 diabetes.

The table lists this clone with a few counts. The V gene is TRBV7-6, the J gene TRBJ1-5; no firm D call. Trimming removed 2 bases at V and 2 bases at J, with 7 bases between. Germline values: CDR1 SGHVS, CDR2 FNYEAQ. The CDR3 runs to 14 residues. The CDR3 reads CASSLREGNQPQHF. In nucleotides, the CDR3 is TGTGCCAGCAGCTTACGAGAAGGCAATCAGCCCCAGCATTTT.

The gene calls are TRBV2 and TRBJ1-5; D unresolved. The length of the CDR3 is 13 residues. Germline CDR1 and CDR2: SNHLY and FYNNEI. The V gene lost 7 bases and the J gene lost 2 bases, with 9 bases spanning the gap. CDR3 in DNA: TGTGCCAGCAAACAAAATGGCAATCAGCCCCAGCATTTT. Its translation is CASKQNGNQPQHF.

The rearrangement links TRBV4-1 to TRBJ2-3; TRBD2 is a possible D gene (5 bases). Germline V gene sequence: CDR1 MGHRA, CDR2 YSYEKL. The CDR3 is 17 residues long. V shed 3 bases and J shed 2 bases, with 18 bases lying between them. The CDR3 DNA sequence: TGCGCCAGCAGCCACCGAAAGGCCCAACTAGTCACAGATACGCAGTATTTT. Its protein is CASSHRKAQLVTDTQYF.

This clone was picked up a small number of times. The chain carries TRBV6-5 and TRBJ2-7; 8 nucleotides align to TRBD2. The V gene end was trimmed by 4 bases and the J gene end by 0 bases; junction bases not matched to a gene: 5. CDR3 length: 15 amino acids. The V gene's germline CDR1 is MNHEY and CDR2 SVGAGI. The CDR3 DNA follows: TGTGCCAGCAGTTCCTTAGCGGGGAGCTCCTACGAGCAGTACTTC. This gives the protein CASSSLAGSSYEQYF.

The CDR3 DNA reads as TGCAGCGTTAGTGAATGGGACAGCCGGACCCGGAAGACCCAGTACTTC. Protein sequence: CSVSEWDSRTRKTQYF. The V gene is TRBV29-1, the J gene TRBJ2-5, with 7 bases fitting TRBD1. This CDR3 has 16 residues. V shed 5 bases and J 6 bases; nucleotides not matched to a gene: 18. CDR1 and CDR2 (germline): SQVTM, ANQGSEA.

The rearrangement links TRBV29-1 to TRBJ2-1; the D is unclear. V lost 0 bases and J lost 2, with 5 bases in between. Per germline, CDR1 SQVTM and CDR2 ANQGSEA. The length of the CDR3 is 13 residues. CDR3 loop: CSVEEGTYNEQFF. CDR3 coding DNA: TGCAGCGTTGAAGAGGGCACCTACAATGAGCAGTTCTTC.

This clone came up a few times. This chain links TRBV6-5 with TRBJ2-7; 8 nucleotides line up with TRBD1. The V and J ends lost 5 bases and 1 base, in that order; junction bases with no gene match: 4. The CDR3 has 14 residues. Germline loops: CDR1 MNHEY, CDR2 SVGAGI. The CDR3, as DNA: TGTGCCAGCAGTCGGACAGGGACTTCCTACGAGCAGTACTTC. Amino acid sequence: CASSRTGTSYEQYF.

The chain links TRBV6-5 to TRBJ1-2; 9 bases align to TRBD1. V lost 1 base, J lost 9 bases, and 12 bases stayed unmatched. The CDR3 covers 16 residues. Germline CDR1 is MNHEY and CDR2 is SVGAGI. The CDR3: CASSYFTGTGRQRYTF. The CDR3 coding sequence is TGTGCCAGCAGTTACTTTACCGGGACAGGGCGCCAGCGCTACACCTTC.

This chain joins TRBV7-9 and TRBJ1-2; the match to TRBD1 covers 8 bases. The V segment lost 3 bases and the J segment 13 bases; nucleotides outside the gene matches: 7. Germline values: CDR1 SEHNR, CDR2 FQNEAQ (reference sequence). This CDR3 spans 12 amino acids. CDR3 amino acids: CASSFSDRVITF. CDR3 sequence (DNA): TGTGCCAGCAGCTTTTCGGACAGGGTTATCACCTTC. Using reference TRBV7-9 and TRBJ1-2 for the parts outside the CDR3, the full variable domain is DTGVSQNPRHKITKRGQNVTFRCDPISEHNRLYWYRQTLGQGPEFLTYFQNEAQLEKSRLLSDRFSAERPKGSFSTLEIQRTEQGDSAMYLCASSFSDRVITFGSGTRLTVV.

The chain uses TRBV4-2 and TRBJ2-5; D ambiguous. The germline V gene encodes CDR1 LGHNA and CDR2 YNFKEQ. The CDR3 is made up of 13 amino acids. V lost 0 bases, J lost 5 bases, and 7 bases lay in between. The CDR3 DNA reads TGTGCCAGCAGCCAAGATCTGAGGGAGACCCAGTACTTC. Translated, it gives CASSQDLRETQYF.

This chain's CDR3 is CAWSPRPGIEQFF. The CDR3, as DNA: TGTGCCTGGAGCCCCCGGCCAGGGATTGAGCAGTTCTTC. The chain couples TRBV30 to TRBJ2-1, with TRBD1 as a possible D gene (5 bases). The V and J ends lost 3 bases and 9 bases respectively, with 15 bases between them. The CDR3 is 13 amino acids. Germline-derived CDR1 and CDR2 are GTSNPN and SVGIG (reference sequence).

This clone was seen a few times. The chain is built from TRBV29-1 and TRBJ2-3; 11 bases are shared with TRBD2. The CDR3 runs to 15 residues. Looked up from germline, CDR1 is SQVTM and CDR2 is ANQGSEA. Trimming cost V 3 bases and J 3 bases; bases outside gene matches: 5. CDR3: CSVDSTSGKTDTQYF. Here the CDR3 DNA reads TGCAGCGTTGATTCGACTAGCGGGAAAACAGATACGCAGTATTTT.

This clone was seen a handful of times. The gene calls are TRBV7-8 and TRBJ2-5, with 7 bases lining up with TRBD1. CDR1 is SGHVS and CDR2 is FQNEAQ in the germline V gene. The V and J ends lost 3 bases and 5 bases, in that order; junction bases with no gene match: 9. This CDR3 is built from 15 residues. CDR3 loop: CASSFFQGVRETQYF. CDR3 sequence (DNA): TGTGCCAGCAGCTTCTTCCAGGGGGTGCGGGAGACCCAGTACTTC.

The rearrangement links TRBV30 to TRBJ2-7, with D perhaps matching TRBD2 (6 bases). Germline values: CDR1 GTSNPN, CDR2 SVGIG (reference sequence). This CDR3 is 12 amino acids long. The germline V and J ends were trimmed by 2 bases and 4 bases, with 9 bases remaining between them. The CDR3 region is CAWSFGTYEQYF. The DNA of the CDR3 is TGTGCCTGGAGTTTTGGGACTTACGAGCAGTACTTC.

V usage is TRBV7-9 and J usage is TRBJ1-1; D possibly corresponds to TRBD1 (5 bases). CDR3 length equals 14 residues. Germline CDR1 SEHNR, CDR2 FQNEAQ (reference sequence). Trimming removed 2 bases at V and 1 base at J, with 8 bases between. The CDR3, as DNA: TGTGCCAGCAGCTTATCTCAGGGGAACACTGAAGCTTTCTTT. This encodes CASSLSQGNTEAFF.

This clone was seen a few times. The V and J genes are TRBV4-1 and TRBJ2-5, with a weak D call TRBD2 (6 bases). There are 15 residues in the CDR3. V was trimmed by 1 base and J by 4 bases, leaving 13 bases between them. CDR1 and CDR2 from the germline V gene are MGHRA and YSYEKL. This CDR3 reads CASSQGSGVAETQYF. As DNA, the CDR3 is TGCGCCAGCAGCCAAGGTAGCGGAGTAGCAGAGACCCAGTACTTC.

This clone appeared a few times. This sequence joins TRBV11-2 and TRBJ1-2; D unclear. CDR3 length: 12 amino acids. In germline, CDR1 is SGHAT, CDR2 FQNNGV. V lost 5 bases and J 3 bases, leaving 7 bases between the germline ends. CDR3: CASSEGDYGYTF. As DNA, the CDR3 is TGTGCCAGCAGCGAAGGAGACTATGGCTACACCTTC.

The chain couples TRBV7-3 to TRBJ2-1; 8 bases fit TRBD2. CDR3 length: 15 residues. V trimming: 5 bases; J trimming: 4 bases; junction bases outside the gene matches: 7. The germline V gene encodes CDR1 SGHTA and CDR2 FQGTGA. CDR3 bases: TGTGCCAGCAGCATAGAGCGGGAGAGGTACAATGAGCAGTTCTTC. Translated: CASSIERERYNEQFF.

This clone was observed a few times. The V call is TRBV18, the J call TRBJ1-4, with 7 bases identical to TRBD1. The V gene's germline CDR1 is KGHSH and CDR2 LQKENI. The trim removed 3 bases at V and 10 bases at J, leaving 8 bases unmatched. The CDR3 runs 14 residues. Written as DNA, the CDR3 is TGTGCCAGCTCACCGGGGACAGCCAGGGGAAAACTGTTTTTT. Amino acid sequence: CASSPGTARGKLFF.

The V and J genes are TRBV5-6 and TRBJ1-2; D remains unclear. V gave up 4 bases and J gave up 2 bases, with 12 bases separating them. CDR3 length equals 14 residues. Germline V CDR1 and CDR2: SGHDT, YYEEEE. The CDR3 sequence is CASSAGSRNYGYTF. CDR3 nucleotides: TGTGCCAGCAGCGCTGGGAGCAGGAACTATGGCTACACCTTC.

This chain links TRBV29-1 with TRBJ2-7, with a possible D match to TRBD1 (6 bases). In germline, CDR1 is SQVTM, CDR2 ANQGSEA. V lost 4 bases and J lost 0, with 10 bases in between. This CDR3 contains 13 residues. The CDR3 DNA reads as TGCAGCGTTGGGGACACACGCTCCTACGAGCAGTACTTC. Protein: CSVGDTRSYEQYF.

This chain joins TRBV5-1 and TRBJ2-7; 7 bases fit TRBD2. The germline CDR1 and CDR2 sequences are SGHRS and YFSETQ. CDR3 length: 17 amino acids. J was trimmed by 3 bases and V by 0 bases; bases with no gene match: 12. CDR3 region: CASSLDSLGGVDYEQYF. CDR3 nucleotides: TGCGCCAGCAGCTTGGATTCGCTGGGAGGGGTCGACTACGAGCAGTACTTC.

The chain has TRBV9 and TRBJ2-2; D remains ambiguous. Trimming shortened V by 0 bases and J by 4 bases, and 10 bases separated the two germline ends. Germline CDR1 and CDR2: SGDLS and YYNGEE. The CDR3 has 15 residues. The CDR3 region has the DNA TGTGCCAGCAGCGTAGGAACTCCCGGCACCGGGGAGCTGTTTTTT. This translates into CASSVGTPGTGELFF.

This clone was seen a handful of times. This specimen includes other DNA sequences encoding the same CDR3. The rearrangement uses TRBV7-3 and TRBJ2-3; the match to TRBD2 covers 7 bases. Trimming removed 2 bases from V and 4 bases from J; junction bases left unmatched: 3. The germline V gene has CDR1 SGHTA and CDR2 FQGTGA. The CDR3 totals 14 residues. The chain's CDR3 is CASSLGRAADTQYF. The DNA of the CDR3 is TGTGCCAGCAGCTTAGGGAGGGCGGCAGATACGCAGTATTTT. Looking up the rest from reference TRBV7-3 and TRBJ2-3 gives the full variable domain: GAGVSQTPSNKVTEKGKYVELRCDPISGHTALYWYRQSLGQGPEFLIYFQGTGAADDSGLPNDRFFAVRPEGSVSTLKIQRTERGDSAVYLCASSLGRAADTQYFGPGTRLTVL.